Each of the 29 T cell receptor beta chains below was sequenced from the same sample in a study of control samples from healthy donors and cancer patients. The protocol was immunoSEQ multiplex PCR, while the TCRdb copy is restricted to in-frame clones and leaves out a portion. Found here are 210,000 or so clones, around 93% of them singletons; the top ten hold approximately 2%. Material for sequencing was blood. These receptors were obtained from a man younger than 45 in good health.

The chain uses TRBV10-2 and TRBJ2-1; 10 nucleotides agree with TRBD2. Trimming removed 4 bases from V and 4 bases from J; junction bases left unmatched: 4. The CDR3 sequence is 15 residues long. Germline V gene lookup returns CDR1 WSHSY and CDR2 SAAADI. CDR3 amino acids: CASSGGTSAYNEQFF. The DNA of the CDR3 is TGCGCCAGCAGTGGAGGGACTAGCGCGTACAATGAGCAGTTCTTC.

The V and J genes are TRBV19 and TRBJ1-4; TRBD1 aligns across 7 bases. This CDR3 is built from 14 residues. Germline V CDR1 and CDR2: LNHDA, SQIVND (reference sequence). V lost 6 bases to trimming and J lost 6 bases; unmatched junction nucleotides: 7. CDR3: CASSPTGWDEKLFF. The CDR3 nucleotides read TGTGCCAGTAGCCCGACAGGGTGGGATGAAAAACTGTTTTTT.

The chain has TRBV27 and TRBJ2-3; TRBD1 matches at 8 bases. There are 15 residues in the CDR3. Germline V gives CDR1 MNHEY, CDR2 SMNVEV (reference sequence). With V trimmed by 6 bases and J by 2 bases, 7 bases remained unmatched. DNA for the CDR3: TGTGCCAGCAGAACCGGGACAGGAGTCACAGATACGCAGTATTTT. Protein: CASRTGTGVTDTQYF.

Here the CDR3 DNA reads TGTGCCAGCTCACTACAGGGTTTGGAGGGTAATTCACCCCTCCACTTT. As protein: CASSLQGLEGNSPLHF. The chain joins TRBV18 to TRBJ1-6, with D perhaps TRBD1 (6 bases). Germline CDR1 KGHSH, CDR2 LQKENI. CDR3 length equals 16 residues. The V end was cut by 4 bases, the J end by 6 bases, with 16 bases between.

A few counts support this clone. V gene TRBV11-2 combines with J gene TRBJ1-6, with 8 nucleotides matching TRBD1. The CDR3 runs 16 residues. Germline CDR1 reads SGHAT; CDR2 reads FQNNGV. V lost 5 bases and J lost 7; bases outside the gene matches: 10. CDR3 DNA: TGTGCCAGCAGCCTGACCCGGACAGGGTTGAATTCACCCCTCCACTTT. Its translation is CASSLTRTGLNSPLHF.

The chain is built from TRBV6-2 or TRBV6-3 and TRBJ1-4; TRBD1 matches at 7 bases. V lost 4 bases to trimming and J lost 0 bases; unmatched junction nucleotides: 8. The CDR3 extends over 17 amino acids. Germline CDR1 MNHEY, CDR2 SVGEGT. CDR3 DNA sequence: TGTGCCAGCAGTTCTCGACAGGGTAGGGCAACTAATGAAAAACTGTTTTTT. This codes for CASSSRQGRATNEKLFF.

The chain uses TRBV30 and TRBJ1-3, with 11 bases lining up with TRBD1. This CDR3 has 16 amino acids. With 2 bases clipped from V and 4 bases from J, the junction kept 7 bases outside the gene matches. Looked up from germline, CDR1 is GTSNPN and CDR2 is SVGIG (reference sequence). CDR3 DNA: TGTGCCTGGAGTCCCCTGGGACAGGGGGACGGAAACACCATATATTTT. This encodes CAWSPLGQGDGNTIYF.

The V gene is TRBV29-1, the J gene TRBJ2-1, with TRBD2 as a possible D gene (6 bases). Trimming took 4 bases from V and 0 from J, leaving 10 bases between them. Germline CDR1 and CDR2: SQVTM and ANQGSEA. The CDR3 runs to 14 residues. The CDR3 DNA reads TGCAGCGTTGTGGCGGGAAGCTCCTACAATGAGCAGTTCTTC. Translating it yields CSVVAGSSYNEQFF.

V usage is TRBV12-5 and J usage is TRBJ1-6; D remains unclear. Trimming removed 3 bases from V and 7 bases from J, with 10 bases in between. CDR1 is LGHNT and CDR2 is FRNRAP in the germline V gene. This CDR3 has 14 amino acids. The CDR3 loop is CASGFPQANSPLHF. CDR3 in DNA: TGTGCTAGTGGTTTCCCCCAGGCAAATTCACCCCTCCACTTT. The full variable domain, rest sourced from reference TRBV12-5 and TRBJ1-6, is DARVTQTPRHKVTEMGQEVTMRCQPILGHNTVFWYRQTMMQGLELLAYFRNRAPLDDSGMPKDRFSAEMPDATLATLKIQPSEPRDSAVYFCASGFPQANSPLHFGNGTRLTVT.

The chain joins TRBV27 to TRBJ2-1; a weak D match, TRBD1 (6 bases). V gave up 8 bases and J gave up 6 bases, with 14 bases separating them. The CDR3 covers 13 residues. The germline gives CDR1 MNHEY, CDR2 SMNVEV (reference sequence). DNA of the CDR3: TGTGCCAGCTCACTATGGGGGCCCAATGAGCAGTTCTTC. Protein: CASSLWGPNEQFF.

This chain joins TRBV3-1 (or the pseudogene TRBV3-2) and TRBJ1-1, with 7 bases aligning to TRBD1. The CDR3 is 14 amino acids. In germline, CDR1 is LGHDT, CDR2 YNNKEL (reference sequence). V shed 5 bases and J 1 base; nucleotides not matched to a gene: 4. This CDR3 reads CASSNPGGNTEAFF. In DNA form, the CDR3 reads TGTGCCAGCAGCAATCCAGGGGGGAACACTGAAGCTTTCTTT.

The chain joins TRBV18 to TRBJ1-3, with TRBD1 as a possible D gene (6 bases). V lost 2 bases to trimming and J lost 0 bases, with 14 bases between them. The CDR3 has 17 residues. The germline CDR1 and CDR2 sequences are KGHSH and LQKENI. The CDR3 DNA reads TGTGCCAGCTCACCAGCAGCCGGGACATACTCTGGAAACACCATATATTTT. Translated, it gives CASSPAAGTYSGNTIYF.

The rearrangement links TRBV11-2 to TRBJ1-2; D is perhaps TRBD1 (6 bases). The ends were cut back, 6 bases at V and 6 bases at J, with 11 bases in the middle. The CDR3 length is 12 residues. Germline-derived CDR1 and CDR2 are SGHAT and FQNNGV. The CDR3 sequence is CASSFGQNGYTF. CDR3 sequence (DNA): TGTGCCAGCAGTTTCGGACAGAATGGCTACACCTTC.

This chain uses TRBV12-3 or TRBV12-4 with TRBJ2-3; D remains ambiguous. V lost 6 bases, J lost 8 bases, and 12 bases lay in between. This CDR3 has 12 amino acids. The CDR3 region has the DNA TGTGCCAGCAGCCCGACCCCCCTTACGCAGTATTTT. This gives the protein CASSPTPLTQYF.

V gene TRBV6-5 combines with J gene TRBJ1-2; D is uncertain. Germline loops: CDR1 MNHEY, CDR2 SVGAGI. The CDR3 runs to 14 residues. V lost 7 bases to trimming and J lost 4 bases, with 16 bases between them. The CDR3 loop is CASNKEGQSYGYTF. As DNA, the CDR3 is TGTGCCAGCAATAAAGAGGGTCAGAGCTATGGCTACACCTTC.

The table lists this clone with a few counts. The rearrangement joins TRBV2 to TRBJ2-2; D tentatively fits TRBD1 or TRBD2 (5 bases each). Germline V gene data show CDR1 as SNHLY and CDR2 as FYNNEI. V was pared by 5 bases and J by 4 bases, with 14 bases between. The CDR3 consists of 15 residues. CDR3 sequence reads: CASSPPGASTGELFF. The DNA for the CDR3 is TGTGCCAGCAGTCCCCCCGGGGCCAGCACCGGGGAGCTGTTTTTT.

The CDR3 loop is CASSAPGIGSPLHF. The CDR3 bases are TGTGCCAGCAGTGCGCCAGGAATCGGTTCACCCCTCCACTTT. This chain uses TRBV2 with TRBJ1-6, with D hard to call. Per germline, CDR1 SNHLY and CDR2 FYNNEI. The CDR3 runs 14 residues. The V end lost 4 bases, the J end lost 9 bases, and 13 bases lay between the germline ends.

The chain recombines TRBV27 with TRBJ2-3, with 9 bases matching TRBD2. This CDR3 spans 15 amino acids. Trimming at V came to 5 bases and at J to 4 bases, leaving 7 bases not matched to a gene. The germline V gene encodes CDR1 MNHEY and CDR2 SMNVEV (reference sequence). The CDR3 protein is CASSHNSGGADTQYF. DNA for the CDR3: TGTGCCAGCAGTCATAATAGCGGGGGAGCAGATACGCAGTATTTT.

The sample holds a few counts of this clone. The chain employs TRBV19 and TRBJ1-5; D remains ambiguous. V lost 3 bases and J lost 3, with 9 bases in between. The length of the CDR3 is 14 residues. Germline CDR1 and CDR2: LNHDA and SQIVND (reference sequence). In DNA, the CDR3 is TGTGCCAGTAGTATCCGGCGGTTCAATCAGCCCCAGCATTTT. Amino acids: CASSIRRFNQPQHF.

This chain uses TRBV3-1 (or the pseudogene TRBV3-2) with TRBJ1-4; 7 bases match TRBD1. V lost 4 bases and J lost 7; bases outside the gene matches: 3. Germline CDR1 LGHDT, CDR2 YNNKEL (reference sequence). The CDR3 covers 13 residues. CDR3 residues: CASSRTGGEKLFF. The CDR3 nucleotides read TGTGCCAGCAGCCGGACAGGTGGTGAAAAACTGTTTTTT.

The CDR3 sequence: CASSSRLAGDTGELFF. The DNA of the CDR3 is TGTGCCAGCAGCTCCAGACTAGCGGGGGACACCGGGGAGCTGTTTTTT. The rearrangement links TRBV7-6 to TRBJ2-2; 12 nucleotides align to TRBD2. The V and J ends lost 4 bases and 3 bases, in that order; junction bases with no gene match: 3. The CDR3 consists of 16 residues. Germline-derived CDR1 and CDR2 are SGHVS and FNYEAQ.

The chain has TRBV12-3 or TRBV12-4 and TRBJ1-2; D is undetermined. Trimming pared 6 bases from V and 4 bases from J, leaving 12 bases between. The CDR3 runs to 13 residues. CDR3 bases: TGTGCCAGCAGGAGAGGAGTTAGCTATGGCTACACCTTC. Translating gives CASRRGVSYGYTF.

The chain has TRBV7-9 and TRBJ1-1, with D perhaps matching TRBD1 (6 bases). CDR1 and CDR2 from the germline V gene are SEHNR and FQNEAQ (reference sequence). V lost 4 bases to trimming and J lost 2 bases, with 11 bases between them. This CDR3 is built from 14 residues. CDR3 nucleotide sequence: TGTGCCAGCAGCTCCCGGGACACAAACACTGAAGCTTTCTTT. Encoded protein: CASSSRDTNTEAFF.

The chain links TRBV7-3 to TRBJ2-7, with a tentative D call TRBD1 (6 bases). The CDR3 is made up of 14 amino acids. V lost 3 bases, J lost 4 bases, and 13 bases lay in between. Germline values: CDR1 SGHTA, CDR2 FQGTGA. The CDR3 loop is CASSLSPGQYEQYF. The CDR3 DNA follows: TGTGCCAGCAGCTTGAGCCCGGGACAATACGAGCAGTACTTC.

In nucleotides, the CDR3 is TGCGCCAGCAGCGAGGTCCTAGGGGACGGTGAAAAACTGTTTTTT. It is translated as CASSEVLGDGEKLFF. The chain has TRBV5-1 and TRBJ1-4; tentative D call: TRBD1 (5 bases). The CDR3 sequence is 15 residues long. V shed 4 bases and J shed 7 bases, with 17 bases lying between them. Germline assignment: CDR1 SGHRS and CDR2 YFSETQ.

Here the CDR3 DNA reads TGTGCCAGCAGTTACTCGAGGGATGGAAACACCATATATTTT. This translates into CASSYSRDGNTIYF. The chain has TRBV6-6 and TRBJ1-3; no clear D. Germline V gives CDR1 MNHNY, CDR2 SVGAGI (reference sequence). The CDR3 has 14 amino acids. Trimming took off 0 bases at V and 3 bases at J, with 6 bases between the two ends.

The chain has TRBV19 and TRBJ1-5; D call uncertain. The CDR3 has 13 amino acids. The germline V and J ends were trimmed by 4 bases and 9 bases, with 13 bases remaining between them. The V gene's germline CDR1 is LNHDA and CDR2 SQIVND (reference sequence). CDR3 in DNA: TGTGCCAGTAGTACCCCCCCCAGTGGGCCCCAGCATTTT. This sequence encodes CASSTPPSGPQHF.

This chain uses TRBV5-8 with TRBJ1-2, with D hard to call. The CDR3 sequence is 13 residues long. Germline V lookup: CDR1 SGHTS, CDR2 YDEGEE. The V end was cut by 4 bases, the J end by 8 bases, with 15 bases between. CDR3 protein: CASSPTPVRGYTF. CDR3 bases: TGTGCCAGCAGCCCGACCCCGGTCAGGGGCTACACCTTC.

The chain recombines TRBV5-1 with TRBJ1-2; the match to TRBD1 covers 8 bases. V dropped 3 bases and J dropped 12; count of bases not matched to a gene: 7. The CDR3 runs to 12 residues. CDR1 is SGHRS, CDR2 YFSETQ, per germline. The chain's CDR3 is CASSSTGTGHTF. The DNA of the CDR3 is TGCGCCAGCAGCTCTACCGGGACAGGACACACCTTC. The whole variable domain, filled in from reference TRBV5-1 and TRBJ1-2, reads KAGVTQTPRYLIKTRGQQVTLSCSPISGHRSVSWYQQTPGQGLQFLFEYFSETQRNKGNFPGRFSGRQFSNSRSEMNVSTLELGDSALYLCASSSTGTGHTFGSGTRLTVV.